This T cell receptor (beta chain) was sequenced for a study of patients and donors after allogeneic stem cell transplantation. At least ten counts were recorded for this clonotype. MiXCR, applied by TCRdb to the RT-PCR reads, yields one record per CDR3 protein. Of about a million distinct CDR3 sequences detected, roughly 17% appear once; the ten largest clones hold around 5.5%. This clonotype was sampled from a human donor who was either an allogeneic HSCT recipient or a stem cell or donor lymphocyte infusion donor (not recorded which). It is not recorded whose cells these are; they may come from a transplant donor. Sequencing input: blood, either unsorted or a sorted T cell fraction (not recorded which).

The CDR3 is CASSAQGLTGELFF. The CDR3 DNA reads TGTGCCAGCAGTGCTCAGGGGCTCACCGGGGAGCTGTTTTTT. The chain recombines TRBV6-4 with TRBJ2-2; a weak D match, TRBD1 (6 bases). V dropped 4 bases and J dropped 4 bases, with 10 bases sitting between them. Germline V gives CDR1 MRHNA, CDR2 SNTAGT. The CDR3 consists of 14 residues.